This T cell receptor beta chain derives from a study of cytomegalovirus exposure and HLA in healthy donors. On this clone: Its antigen is undetermined.

Study results and caveats: The study designated around 150 TCR beta chains cytomegalovirus-associated.

The CDR3 consists of 17 residues. Germline loops: CDR1 MGHRA, CDR2 YSYEKL. Trimming removed 2 bases from V and 4 bases from J; junction bases left unmatched: 8. Using immunoSEQ multiplex PCR, the repertoire was profiled, and TCRdb retains in-frame clones only, with some absent. The sample includes about 180,000 clones, around nine tenths seen only once; the top ten take roughly 3%. This sequence originates from a man aged 18 to 30 in good health and CMV-seropositive. The sample was PBMCs. The V and J genes are TRBV4-1 and TRBJ2-6, with 7 bases fitting TRBD1. The CDR3 sequence: CASSQSAGGIGANVLTF. The CDR3 coding sequence is TGCGCCAGCAGCCAATCGGCAGGGGGTATAGGGGCCAACGTCCTGACTTTC.